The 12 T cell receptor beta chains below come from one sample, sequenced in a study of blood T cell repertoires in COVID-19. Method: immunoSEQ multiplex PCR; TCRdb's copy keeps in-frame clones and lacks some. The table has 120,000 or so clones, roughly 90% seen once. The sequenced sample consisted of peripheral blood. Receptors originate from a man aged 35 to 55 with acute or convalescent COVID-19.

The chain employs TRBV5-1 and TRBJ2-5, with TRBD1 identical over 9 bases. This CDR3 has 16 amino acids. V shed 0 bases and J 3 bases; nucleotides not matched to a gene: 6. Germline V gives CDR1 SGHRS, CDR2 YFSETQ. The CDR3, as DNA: TGCGCCAGCAGCTTGGGGGACAGGGTGGGTGAAGAGACCCAGTACTTC. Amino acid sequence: CASSLGDRVGEETQYF.

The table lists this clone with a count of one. The CDR3 coding sequence is TGTGCCACCAGTTATAGCGGGAGGGAGGGAGATACGCAGTATTTT. It encodes CATSYSGREGDTQYF. The chain has TRBV24-1 and TRBJ2-3, with 11 bases aligning to TRBD2. CDR1 and CDR2 from the germline V gene are KGHDR and SFDVKD. The CDR3 loop spans 15 amino acids. Losses at the gene ends were 6 bases for V and 5 bases for J; bases not matched to a gene: 6.

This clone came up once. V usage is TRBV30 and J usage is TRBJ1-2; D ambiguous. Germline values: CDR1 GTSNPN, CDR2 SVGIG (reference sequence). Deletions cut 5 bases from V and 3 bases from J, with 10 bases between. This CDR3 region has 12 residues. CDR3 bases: TGTGCCTGGCTAATTGATTACTATGGCTACACCTTC. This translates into CAWLIDYYGYTF.

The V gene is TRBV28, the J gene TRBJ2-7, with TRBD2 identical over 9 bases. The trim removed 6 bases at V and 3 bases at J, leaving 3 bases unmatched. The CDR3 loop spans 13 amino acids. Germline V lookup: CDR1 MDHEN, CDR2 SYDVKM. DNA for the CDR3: TGTGCCAGCAGCCGACTAGCGGACTACGAGCAGTACTTC. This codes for CASSRLADYEQYF.

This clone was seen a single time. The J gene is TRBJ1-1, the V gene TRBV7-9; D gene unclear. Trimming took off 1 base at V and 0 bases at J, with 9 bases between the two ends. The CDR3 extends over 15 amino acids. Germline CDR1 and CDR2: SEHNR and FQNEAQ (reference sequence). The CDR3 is CASSLVGGVNTEAFF. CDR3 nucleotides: TGTGCCAGCAGCTTAGTTGGTGGAGTGAACACTGAAGCTTTCTTT.

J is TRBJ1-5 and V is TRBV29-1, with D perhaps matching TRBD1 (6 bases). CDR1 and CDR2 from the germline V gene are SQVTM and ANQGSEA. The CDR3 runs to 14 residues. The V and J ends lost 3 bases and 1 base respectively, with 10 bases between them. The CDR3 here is CSVDNGQSNQPQHF. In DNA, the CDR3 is TGCAGCGTTGACAACGGACAGAGCAATCAGCCCCAGCATTTT.

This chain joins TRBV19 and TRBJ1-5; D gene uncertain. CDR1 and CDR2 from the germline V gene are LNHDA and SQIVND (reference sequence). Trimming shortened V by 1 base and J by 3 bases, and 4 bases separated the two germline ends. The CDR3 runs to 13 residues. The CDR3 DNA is TGTGCCAGTAGTATAGGCGTCAATCAGCCCCAGCATTTT. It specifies CASSIGVNQPQHF.

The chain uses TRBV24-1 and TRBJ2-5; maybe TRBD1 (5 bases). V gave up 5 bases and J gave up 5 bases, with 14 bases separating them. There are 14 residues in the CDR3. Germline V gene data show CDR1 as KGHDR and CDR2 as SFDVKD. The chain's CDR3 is CATSGKGRWETQYF. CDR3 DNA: TGTGCCACCAGTGGAAAGGGGCGCTGGGAGACCCAGTACTTC.

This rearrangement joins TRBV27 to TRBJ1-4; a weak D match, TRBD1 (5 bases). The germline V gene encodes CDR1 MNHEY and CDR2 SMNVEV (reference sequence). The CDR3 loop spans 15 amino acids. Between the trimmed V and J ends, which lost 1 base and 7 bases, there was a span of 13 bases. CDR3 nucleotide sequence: TGTGCCAGCAGTTTATACGGGGGTTCGGGTGAAAAACTGTTTTTT. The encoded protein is CASSLYGGSGEKLFF.

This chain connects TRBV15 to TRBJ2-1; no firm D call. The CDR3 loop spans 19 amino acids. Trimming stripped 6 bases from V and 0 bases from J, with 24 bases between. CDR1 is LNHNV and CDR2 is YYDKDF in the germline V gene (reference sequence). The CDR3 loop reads CATRPGTAVLTPSYNEQFF. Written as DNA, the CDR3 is TGTGCCACCAGGCCCGGCACAGCCGTTCTAACACCCTCCTACAATGAGCAGTTCTTC.

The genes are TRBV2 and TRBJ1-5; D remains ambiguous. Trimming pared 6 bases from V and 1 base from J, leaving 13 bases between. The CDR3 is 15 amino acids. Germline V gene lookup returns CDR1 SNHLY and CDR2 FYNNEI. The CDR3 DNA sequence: TGTGCCAGCAGGGGCACACGGAACAGCAATCAGCCCCAGCATTTT. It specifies CASRGTRNSNQPQHF.

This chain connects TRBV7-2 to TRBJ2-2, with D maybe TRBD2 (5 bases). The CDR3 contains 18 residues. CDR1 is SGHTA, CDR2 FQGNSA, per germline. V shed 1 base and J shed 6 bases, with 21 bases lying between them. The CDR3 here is CASSLDYPGFLRSGELFF. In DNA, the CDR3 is TGTGCCAGCAGCTTAGATTATCCGGGATTCTTACGGTCCGGGGAGCTGTTTTTT. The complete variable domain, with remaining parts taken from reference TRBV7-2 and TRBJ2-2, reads GAGVSQSPSNKVTEKGKDVELRCDPISGHTALYWYRQSLGQGLEFLIYFQGNSAPDKSGLPSDRFSAERTGGSVSTLTIQRTQQEDSAVYLCASSLDYPGFLRSGELFFGEGSRLTVL.